This T cell receptor (beta chain) was captured in a study of T cells in Graves' hyperthyroidism and ophthalmopathy. RNA transcripts were the template for amplifying TCR beta CDR3 regions. HTBI primers drove first-round RT-PCR of the TCR CDR3. TCRdb re-called the multiplex PCR reads with MiXCR, one entry per CDR3 protein. The sample yields 490,000 or so distinct CDR3 sequences, 20% to 25% seen once. The study, taken as a whole, reports: Ophthalmopathy stood apart from stable hyperthyroidism in a 13 V-J model.

Each person with ophthalmopathy scored at least 3 on the Clinical Activity Score, reached NOSPECS grade 4 or higher, and had been ill under 3 months. Thyroid ultrasound, orbital computed tomography, clinical symptoms, and serum thyroxine and TRAb underpinned diagnoses. The CDR3 extends over 14 amino acids. Germline V gene data show CDR1 as LNHDA and CDR2 as SQIVND (reference sequence). V lost 8 bases to trimming and J lost 6 bases, with 17 bases between them. On this clonotype itself: The antigen remains undetermined.

Sequencing was performed on blood. This chain joins TRBV19 and TRBJ2-1; the D call may be TRBD1 or TRBD2 (7 bases each). The clonotype was recovered from a woman in her 70s with Graves' ophthalmopathy. CDR3 sequence: CASASGGEINEQFF. CDR3 nucleotide sequence: TGTGCCAGTGCGTCAGGGGGGGAAATCAATGAGCAGTTCTTC.